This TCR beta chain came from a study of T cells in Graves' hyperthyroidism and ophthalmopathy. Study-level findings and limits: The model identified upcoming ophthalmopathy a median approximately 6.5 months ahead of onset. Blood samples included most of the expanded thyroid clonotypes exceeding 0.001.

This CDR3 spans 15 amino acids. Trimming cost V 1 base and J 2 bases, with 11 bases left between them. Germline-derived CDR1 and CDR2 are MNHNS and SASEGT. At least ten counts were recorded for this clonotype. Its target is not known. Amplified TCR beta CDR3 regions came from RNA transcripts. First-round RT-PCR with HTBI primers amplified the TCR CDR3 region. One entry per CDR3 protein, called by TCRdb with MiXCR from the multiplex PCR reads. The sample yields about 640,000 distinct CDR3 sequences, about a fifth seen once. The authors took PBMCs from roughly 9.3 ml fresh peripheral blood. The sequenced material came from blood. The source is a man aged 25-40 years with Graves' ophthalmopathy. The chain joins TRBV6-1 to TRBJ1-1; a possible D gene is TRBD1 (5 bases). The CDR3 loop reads CASSEVRDVNTEAFF. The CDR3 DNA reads TGTGCCAGCAGTGAAGTGAGGGACGTAAACACTGAAGCTTTCTTT.